This record looks at one T cell receptor (beta chain) sequence and its context. Its antigen is as yet unknown. V was trimmed by 0 bases and J by 9 bases, leaving 18 bases between them. The germline V gene encodes CDR1 MGHRA and CDR2 YSYEKL. This CDR3 region has 16 residues. This specimen belongs to a study of post-analysis software for immune sequencing data. TCR beta libraries were prepared from cDNA with unique molecular identifiers. TCRdb reanalysed the PCR reads using MiXCR and keeps one entry per CDR3 protein. The sample has some 690,000 distinct CDR3 sequences; 30% are singletons. Study-level findings and limits: Patients carried several TRBV segments more frequently than controls did, and TRBV5-6, TRBV5-1 and TRBV20-1 were among them.

The material sequenced was blood. This TCR derives from a girl aged 5 to 17 with multiple sclerosis. The V gene is TRBV4-1, the J gene TRBJ1-5; D remains ambiguous. In DNA form, the CDR3 reads TGCGCCAGCAGCCAAGAACCGGCCAGCCATCCTGGGCCCCAGCATTTT. Translated, it gives CASSQEPASHPGPQHF.